The entry that follows covers one T cell receptor beta chain sequence. The ends lost 0 bases at V and 10 bases at J; junction bases unmatched: 6. The germline CDR1 and CDR2 sequences are PRHDT and FYEKMQ (reference sequence). This CDR3 is 15 amino acids long. This sample stems from a study of control samples from healthy donors and cancer patients. The method was immunoSEQ multiplex PCR; TCRdb's version includes in-frame clones alone and lacks a portion of them. The sample consists of fewer than 250,000 clones, approximately 91% of them appearing once. This receptor was taken from a man between 25 and 39 years old in good health. The gene calls are TRBV13 and TRBJ1-6; TRBD1 matches at 7 bases. Specimen: blood. The CDR3 nucleotides are TGTGCCAGCAGCTTAGGTCAGGGGGGAAGGTCACCCCTCCACTTT. Translation: CASSLGQGGRSPLHF.